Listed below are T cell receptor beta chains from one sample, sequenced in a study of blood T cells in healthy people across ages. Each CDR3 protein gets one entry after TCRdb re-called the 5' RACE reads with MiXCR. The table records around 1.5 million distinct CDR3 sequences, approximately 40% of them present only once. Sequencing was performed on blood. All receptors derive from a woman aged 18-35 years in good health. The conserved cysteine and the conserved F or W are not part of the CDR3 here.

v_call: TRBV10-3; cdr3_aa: AISVLGGAGDYGYT
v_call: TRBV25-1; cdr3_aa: ASQQDFEAF
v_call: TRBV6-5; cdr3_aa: ASTRGDEAF
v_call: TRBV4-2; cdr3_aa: ASSQGLAIDEQF
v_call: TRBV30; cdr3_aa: AWGRRAGETQY
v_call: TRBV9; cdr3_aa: ASSPAGEGNEQF
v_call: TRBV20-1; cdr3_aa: SAPLITNYGYT
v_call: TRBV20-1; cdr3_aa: SVRWEGTDTQY
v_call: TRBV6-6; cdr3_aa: ASSKGISGANVLT
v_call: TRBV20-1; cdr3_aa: SARLAGSPDTQY
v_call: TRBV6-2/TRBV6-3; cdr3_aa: ASSLFSPRRGYGYT
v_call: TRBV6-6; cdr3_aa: ASSNLLYEQY
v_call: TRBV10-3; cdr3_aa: AMAGGSSEQF
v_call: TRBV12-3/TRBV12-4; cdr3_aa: ASSLGADEQF
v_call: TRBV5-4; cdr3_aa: ASSLTSSTYEQY
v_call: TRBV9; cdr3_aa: ASSAGLAGETQY
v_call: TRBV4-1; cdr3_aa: AGSQGIQATNYGYT
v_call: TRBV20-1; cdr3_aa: SGCAGGRGNIQY
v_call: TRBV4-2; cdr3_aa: ASSQETNEQF
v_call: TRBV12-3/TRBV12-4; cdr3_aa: ASSVRSAGDEQF
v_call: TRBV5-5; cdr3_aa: ASSLAGLAGARADTQY
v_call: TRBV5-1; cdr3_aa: ASSSLDTLGSDEQY
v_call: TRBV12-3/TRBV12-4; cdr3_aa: ASSLDRGANYGYT
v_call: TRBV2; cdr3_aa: ASSETDRGRREF
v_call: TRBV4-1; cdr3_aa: ASSQYLGTEAF
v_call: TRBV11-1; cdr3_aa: ATSTTGGTYEQY
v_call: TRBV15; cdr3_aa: ATSREWANRGTDYGYT
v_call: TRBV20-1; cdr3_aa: SVEPSGGSEQY
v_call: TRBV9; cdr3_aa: ASSGRLAGDTGELF
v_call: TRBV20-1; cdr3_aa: SARPSRGTDNEQF
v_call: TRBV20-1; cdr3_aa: SARDGGLTGELF
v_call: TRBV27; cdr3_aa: ASSLEGGPTYNEQF
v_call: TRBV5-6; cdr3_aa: ANSRTAYGYT
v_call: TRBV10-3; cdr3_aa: AISATGGEQY
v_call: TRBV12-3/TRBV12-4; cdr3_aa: ASTNTPTGRAF
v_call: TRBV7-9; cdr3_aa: ASSPGQVKNTEAF
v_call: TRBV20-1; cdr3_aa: SARDLAPQREKLF
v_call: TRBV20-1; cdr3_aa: SARDTASGMEQF
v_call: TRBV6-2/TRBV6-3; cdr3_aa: ASKTFSYNEQF
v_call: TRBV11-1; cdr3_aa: ASSLQGEVYEQY
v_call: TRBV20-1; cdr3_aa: SARPGGREQF
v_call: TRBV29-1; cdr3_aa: SVPGVRDPANYGYT
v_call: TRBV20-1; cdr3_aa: SARALAGYNEQF
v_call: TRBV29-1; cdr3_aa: SASSGNEQY